Here is one TCR beta chain with its context. This receptor's antigen is unknown. Base quality data are lacking; no much larger clone is found one base away. The immunoSEQ hsTCRB v3.0 assay was used at survey level resolution for TRB variable region sequencing. The target sequencing depth for TRB was roughly 40,000-50,000 T-cell genomes per sample. An Illumina MiSeq with a v3 150-cycle kit was used to sequence the pooled TRB libraries. Under the source paper's analysis protocol: Analysis of repertoires was carried out in R inside a reproducible Nextflow workflow spanning QC, data transformation and analysis. LymphoSeq2, an R package for exploring AIRR-Seq data, was used to implement custom analyses. After excluding a handful of samples that yielded fewer than 5000 total TRB sequences, 190 or so HIV repertoires remained for analysis. Among the roughly 200 retained HIV repertoires, 55 to 60 were collected before ART initiation and roughly 130 were collected after ART initiation. Each repertoire was downsampled to 5000 TRB nucleotide sequences, and summary statistics were averaged across 100 downsampling iterations. Only TRB sequences with CDR3 regions of at least seven amino acids were retained for analysis. A Shannon entropy-derived clonality score and the Gini coefficient were used to measure diversity. In the repertoire networks, any two of the top 5000 CDR3 amino acid sequences were connected whenever the two sequences differed by an edit distance of one. For TRB CDR3 amino acid sequences, GLIPH2 was used to predict antigen specificity groups and MHC restriction. Known CMV, EBV, HIV or tissue antigen associations were flagged by matching CDR3 amino acid sequences against VDJdb and McPAS-TCR. Pre-ART, post-ART and control groups were compared with Wilcoxon signed-rank tests and Holm-Bonferroni correction. TCRdb mirrors the immuneACCESS table, restricted to in-frame sequences. Some clones are absent from its copies; in checked studies, under half trace to an unresolved V gene, and the reason for the others is unknown. For V, J and clone size, that table is used; D and trimming come from the DNA. Here the sample has some 17,000 clones; approximately 85% occur a single time. 6.5% to 10% of the sample is in the top ten clones.

The CDR3 holds 14 amino acids from the cysteine to the phenylalanine. Only the CDR3 DNA is retained, 42 bases long and in frame from the first base. The V end loses 1 base and the J end loses 4 bases, and a stretch of 10 bases separates them. Reading the germline V gene gives CDR1 KGHSH and CDR2 LQKENI. The record originates from a study of long-term antiretroviral therapy in people with HIV (dated 2022 in TCRdb). Turning to the overall study: The earliest samples were collected approximately a decade before the 2015 WHO recommendation for immediate ART, a period when ART was typically delayed until CD4 counts fell. A total of 150 to 200 cryopreserved PBMC samples were contributed to the cohort by 30 adults with confirmed HIV infection, with samples collected serially over a mean of around 6 years (range 1-12). Among the 30 or so participants with HIV, eleven were female. A retrospective serial study tested whether ART initiation and durable HIV suppression were associated with changes in peripheral blood TRB repertoire composition and diversity. No cross-contamination during QIAcube processing was shown when test extractions of a monoclonal T-cell line were performed alongside about 30 polyclonal samples. Results and caveats for the whole study, not just this receptor: Starting ART was linked to a significant rise in TRB diversity, yet even with long-term ART the diversity remained significantly lower than in transplant donor controls. Limited PBMC availability meant only the TCR beta chain was sequenced, without alpha chain pairing. The samples were dated from about 2004 to 2018, and the ART regimens that were used may be less effective than current ART regimens. Expanded TRB clones identified before ART initiation dominated the repertoire across all time points, though the dominance fluctuated and decreased in many PLHIV after ART. Because pre-ART samples had limited cell numbers, profiling was done on unsorted PBMC rather than on sorted CD4+ and CD8+ T cells. No data were available on ART adherence, viral resistance or therapy changes, limiting inferences about post-ART repertoire changes. Compared with controls, HIV repertoires had narrower CDR3 length ranges, and the network structure pointed to an antigen-experienced repertoire that shifted only slightly toward naive after ART.

Inclusion was restricted to participants for whom at least one PBMC sample before ART initiation and at least two post-ART samples were available. Treatment was received in the United States of America by all participants with HIV. Before DNA extraction, cryopreserved samples of roughly 1-11 million PBMC were thawed and then washed. At the time of the earliest PBMC sample for each participant with HIV, ages ranged from 23 to 54 years. PBMC samples were contributed by each participant from 1-4 timepoints before ART initiation and 2-8 timepoints after ART initiation, with a median of 7 samples. For every participant, serial HIV viral load, CD4+ T-cell count, ART history and demographic data were obtained. Genomic DNA was extracted from unsorted PBMC with a Qiagen kit on a QIAcube, with processing performed in batches of 12 samples.

The TCR sequence derives from a man in his thirties or forties with HIV. The sequence links TRBV18 to TRBJ1-1; no D gene call is confident. The sample consisted of unsorted PBMCs, taken at the start of antiretroviral therapy. The CDR3 region: CASSPQGSGTEAFF. The nucleotide sequence reads TGTGCCAGCTCACCACAGGGTTCAGGCACTGAAGCTTTCTTT.